This T cell receptor beta chain was captured by sequencing in a study of shared clonotypes between healthy human individuals. Overall study context: Those who served as donors were a couple of women and a few men between the ages of 18 and 49. Per donor, three plates held CD4 naive cells, three held CD4 memory, two held CD8 naive and one held CD8 memory. Study findings and constraints: Non-shared clonotypes showed lower generation probabilities than clonotypes common to all four donors.

Here immunoSEQ multiplex PCR was the method, and the copy in TCRdb shows in-frame clones only, minus some. The sample lists 1.5 million to 2.5 million clones, about 95% occurring once. In the case of this clone: No antigen is known for it.

This CDR3 is 13 amino acids long. Germline CDR1 MNHNY, CDR2 SVGAGI (reference sequence). V was cut by 7 bases and J by 4 bases, with 10 bases left in between. The naive CD8 fraction comprised CD45RO-negative cells positively selected for CCR7 and excluded terminally differentiated effector memory CD45RA+ cells. Those who donated, Caucasian adults without exception, all lived in Nashville, Tennessee. J is TRBJ1-4 and V is TRBV6-6; D unclear. This sequence was found in a man younger than 30 in good health. Sequencing was carried out using naive CD8+ T cells sorted from blood. The CDR3 is CASTRLLNEKLFF. DNA of the CDR3: TGTGCCAGCACGAGACTCCTTAATGAAAAACTGTTTTTT.